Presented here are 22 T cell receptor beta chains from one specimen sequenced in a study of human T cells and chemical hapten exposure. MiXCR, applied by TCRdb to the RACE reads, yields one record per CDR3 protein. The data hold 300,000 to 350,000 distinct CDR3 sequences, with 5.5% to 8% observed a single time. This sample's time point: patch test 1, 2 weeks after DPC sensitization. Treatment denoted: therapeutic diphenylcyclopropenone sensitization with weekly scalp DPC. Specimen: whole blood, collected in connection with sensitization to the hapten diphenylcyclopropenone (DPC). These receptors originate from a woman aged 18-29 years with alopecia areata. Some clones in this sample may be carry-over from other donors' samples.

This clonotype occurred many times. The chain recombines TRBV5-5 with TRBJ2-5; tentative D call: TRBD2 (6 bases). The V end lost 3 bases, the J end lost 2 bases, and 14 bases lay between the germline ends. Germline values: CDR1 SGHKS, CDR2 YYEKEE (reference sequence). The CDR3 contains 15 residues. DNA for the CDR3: TGTGCCAGCAGCTCCACGGGGGACTTTCAAGAGACCCAGTACTTC. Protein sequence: CASSSTGDFQETQYF.

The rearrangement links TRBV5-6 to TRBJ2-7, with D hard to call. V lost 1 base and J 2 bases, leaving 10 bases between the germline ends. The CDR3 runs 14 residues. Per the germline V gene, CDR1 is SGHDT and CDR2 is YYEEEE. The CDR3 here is CASSLRSFPYEQYF. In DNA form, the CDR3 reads TGTGCCAGCAGCTTGCGGTCTTTCCCCTACGAGCAGTACTTC.

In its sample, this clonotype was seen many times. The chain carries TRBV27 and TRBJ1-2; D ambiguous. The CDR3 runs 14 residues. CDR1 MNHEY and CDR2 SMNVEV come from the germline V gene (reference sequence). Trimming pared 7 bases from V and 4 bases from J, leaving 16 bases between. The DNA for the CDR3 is TGTGCCAGCACCCTTAAGGGTAGAGTCTATGGCTACACCTTC. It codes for CASTLKGRVYGYTF.

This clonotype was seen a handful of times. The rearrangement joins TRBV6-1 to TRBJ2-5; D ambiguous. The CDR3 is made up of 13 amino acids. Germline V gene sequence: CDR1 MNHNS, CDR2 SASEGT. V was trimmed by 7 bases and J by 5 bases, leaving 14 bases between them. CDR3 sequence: CASILSGSETQYF. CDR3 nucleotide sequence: TGTGCCAGCATCCTATCGGGTTCGGAGACCCAGTACTTC.

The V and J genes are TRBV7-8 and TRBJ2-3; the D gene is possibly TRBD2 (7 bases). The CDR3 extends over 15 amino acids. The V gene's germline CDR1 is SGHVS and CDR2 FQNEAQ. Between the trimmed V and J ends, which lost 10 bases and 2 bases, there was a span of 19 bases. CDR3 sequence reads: CATSGGGSITDTQYF. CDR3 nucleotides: TGTGCCACCTCGGGGGGCGGGTCTATCACAGATACGCAGTATTTT. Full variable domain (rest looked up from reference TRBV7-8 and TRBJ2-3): GAGVSQSPRYKVAKRGQDVALRCDPISGHVSLFWYQQALGQGPEFLTYFQNEAQLDKSGLPSDRFFAERPEGSVSTLKIQRTQQEDSAVYLCATSGGGSITDTQYFGPGTRLTVL.

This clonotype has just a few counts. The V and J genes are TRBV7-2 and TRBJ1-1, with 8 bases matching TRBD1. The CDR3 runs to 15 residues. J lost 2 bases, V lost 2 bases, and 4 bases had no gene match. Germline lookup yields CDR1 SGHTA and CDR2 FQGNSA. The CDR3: CASSLQDRANTEAFF. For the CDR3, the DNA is TGTGCCAGCAGCTTACAGGACAGGGCAAACACTGAAGCTTTCTTT.

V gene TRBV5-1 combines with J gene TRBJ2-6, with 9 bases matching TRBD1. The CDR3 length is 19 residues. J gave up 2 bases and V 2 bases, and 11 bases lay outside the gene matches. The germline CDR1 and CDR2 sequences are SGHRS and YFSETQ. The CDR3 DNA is TGCGCCAGCAGCTTACTAGCCGGGACAGGGAGCGCTGGGGCCAACGTCCTGACTTTC. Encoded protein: CASSLLAGTGSAGANVLTF.

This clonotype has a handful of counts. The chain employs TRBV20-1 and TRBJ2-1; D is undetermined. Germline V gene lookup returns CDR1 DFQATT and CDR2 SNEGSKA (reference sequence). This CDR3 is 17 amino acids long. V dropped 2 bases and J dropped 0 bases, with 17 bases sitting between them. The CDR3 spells CSARLITAGRSYNEQFF. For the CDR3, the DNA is TGCAGTGCTAGACTCATTACGGCAGGACGCTCCTACAATGAGCAGTTCTTC.

CDR3 amino acids: CASSGGRVYNEQFF. The CDR3 DNA reads as TGTGCCAGCAGTGGCGGGCGAGTCTACAATGAGCAGTTCTTC. V gene TRBV2 combines with J gene TRBJ2-1; D might be TRBD2 (5 bases). The CDR3 length is 14 residues. V lost 4 bases to trimming and J lost 3 bases, with 10 bases between them. Per germline, CDR1 SNHLY and CDR2 FYNNEI.

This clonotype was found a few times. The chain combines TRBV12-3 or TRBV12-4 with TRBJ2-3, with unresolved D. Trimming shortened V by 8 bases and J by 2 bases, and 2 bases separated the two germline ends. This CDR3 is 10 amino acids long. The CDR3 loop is CASHTDTQYF. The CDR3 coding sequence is TGTGCCAGCCACACAGATACGCAGTATTTT.

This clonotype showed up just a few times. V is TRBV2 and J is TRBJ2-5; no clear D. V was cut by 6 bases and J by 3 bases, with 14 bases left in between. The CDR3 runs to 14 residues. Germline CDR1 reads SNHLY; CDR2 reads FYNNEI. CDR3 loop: CASRSVRPEETQYF. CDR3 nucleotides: TGTGCCAGCAGGTCCGTCCGCCCCGAAGAGACCCAGTACTTC.

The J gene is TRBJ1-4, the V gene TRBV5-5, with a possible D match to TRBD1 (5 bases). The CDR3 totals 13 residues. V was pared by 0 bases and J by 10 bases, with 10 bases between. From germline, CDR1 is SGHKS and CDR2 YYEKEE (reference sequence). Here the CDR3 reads CASSLVTVGKLFF. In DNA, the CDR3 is TGTGCCAGCAGCTTGGTGACAGTTGGAAAACTGTTTTTT.

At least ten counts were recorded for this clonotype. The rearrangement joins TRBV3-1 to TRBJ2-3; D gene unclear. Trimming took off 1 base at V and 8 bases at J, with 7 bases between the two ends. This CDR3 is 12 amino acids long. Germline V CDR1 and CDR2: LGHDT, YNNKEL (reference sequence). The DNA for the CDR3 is TGTGCCAGCAGCCAAGTACGAGGTACGCAGTATTTT. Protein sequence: CASSQVRGTQYF.

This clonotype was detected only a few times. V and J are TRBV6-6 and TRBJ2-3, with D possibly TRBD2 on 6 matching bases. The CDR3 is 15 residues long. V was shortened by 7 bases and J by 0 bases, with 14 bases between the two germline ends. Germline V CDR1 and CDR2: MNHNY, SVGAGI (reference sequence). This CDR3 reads CASTVRLGSTDTQYF. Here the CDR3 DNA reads TGTGCCAGCACCGTACGACTAGGAAGCACAGATACGCAGTATTTT.

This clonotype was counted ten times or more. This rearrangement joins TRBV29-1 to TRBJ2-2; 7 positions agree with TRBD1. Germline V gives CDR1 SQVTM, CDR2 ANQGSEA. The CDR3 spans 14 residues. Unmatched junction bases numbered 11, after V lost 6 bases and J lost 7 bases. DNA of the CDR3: TGCAGCGTGGTTCTAGACAGGGTAATCGGGGAGCTGTTTTTT. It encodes CSVVLDRVIGELFF.

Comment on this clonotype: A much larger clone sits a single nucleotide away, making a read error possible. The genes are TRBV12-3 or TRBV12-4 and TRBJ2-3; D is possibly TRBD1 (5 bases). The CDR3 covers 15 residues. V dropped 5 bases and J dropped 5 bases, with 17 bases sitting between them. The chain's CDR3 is CASSLSWGSIDTQYF. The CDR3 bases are TGTGCCAGCAGTCTCAGCTGGGGCTCGATAGATACGCAGTATTTT.

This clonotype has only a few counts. The CDR3 sequence is CASSLGNRGQPQHF. The CDR3 bases are TGTGCCAGCAGTTTGGGGAACCGGGGACAGCCCCAGCATTTT. The genes are TRBV12-3 or TRBV12-4 and TRBJ1-5; D is unclear. CDR3 size: 14 residues. V dropped 3 bases and J dropped 7 bases, with 13 bases sitting between them.

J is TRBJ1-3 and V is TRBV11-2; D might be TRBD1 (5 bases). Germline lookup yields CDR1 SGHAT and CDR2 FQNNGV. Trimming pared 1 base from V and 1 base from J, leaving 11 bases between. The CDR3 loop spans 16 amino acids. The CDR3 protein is CASSLVGRGSGNTIYF. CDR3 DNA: TGTGCCAGCAGCTTAGTCGGGAGGGGTTCTGGAAACACCATATATTTT.

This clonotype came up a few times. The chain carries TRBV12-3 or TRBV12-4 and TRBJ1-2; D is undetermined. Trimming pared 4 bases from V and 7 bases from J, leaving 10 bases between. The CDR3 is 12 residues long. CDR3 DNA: TGTGCCAGCAGTTCCTGGGCGGCTGGCTACACCTTC. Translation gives CASSSWAAGYTF.

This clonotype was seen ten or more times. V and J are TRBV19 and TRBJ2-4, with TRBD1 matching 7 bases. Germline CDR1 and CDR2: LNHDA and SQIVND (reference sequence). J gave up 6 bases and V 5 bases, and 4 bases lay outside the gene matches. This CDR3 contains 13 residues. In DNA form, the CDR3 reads TGTGCCAGTAGTCAGGGGGTTGGAAACATTCAGTACTTC. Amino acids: CASSQGVGNIQYF.

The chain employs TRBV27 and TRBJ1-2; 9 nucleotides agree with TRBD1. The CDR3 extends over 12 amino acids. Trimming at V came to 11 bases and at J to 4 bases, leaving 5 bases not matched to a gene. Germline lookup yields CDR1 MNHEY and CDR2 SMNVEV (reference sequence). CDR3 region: CAAKGQGYGYTF. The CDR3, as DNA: TGTGCCGCAAAGGGACAGGGCTATGGCTACACCTTC.

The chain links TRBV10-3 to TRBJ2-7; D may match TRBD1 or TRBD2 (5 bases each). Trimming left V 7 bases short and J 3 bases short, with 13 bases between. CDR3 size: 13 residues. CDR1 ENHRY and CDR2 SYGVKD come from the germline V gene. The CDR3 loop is CAITPGTDYEQYF. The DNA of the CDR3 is TGTGCCATCACCCCCGGGACGGACTACGAGCAGTACTTC.